This is a list of T cell receptor beta chains from one sample in a study of regulatory T cells in long-lasting Graves disease. Via MiXCR, TCRdb re-called the multiplex PCR reads, giving one row per CDR3 protein. The sample records hundreds of thousands of distinct CDR3 sequences, around 17% being singletons. This sample was also put to use in a study of T cells in Graves' hyperthyroidism and ophthalmopathy.

Source: peripheral blood mononuclear cells (PBMCs), taken at new diagnosis, from a patient treated with antithyroid drugs. The source is a middle-aged man with Graves disease. CDR3s include the opening cysteine and the closing phenylalanine or tryptophan. Each record gives: D gene, V gene, J gene, clone size, CDR3 DNA, CDR3 protein. A D gene is named only where the DNA matches it firmly. Size is omitted from some rows. Given values are once, few, many or a class for expanded clones.

.	TRBV7-9	TRBJ2-1	.	TGTGCCAGCAGCTTACGGCAGGGAGCAGGTGAGCAGTTCTTC	CASSLRQGAGEQFF
.	TRBV12-3/TRBV12-4	TRBJ2-5	many	TGTGCCAGCAGATCAGGAATGGGACAAGAGACCCAGTACTTC	CASRSGMGQETQYF
TRBD1	TRBV27	TRBJ2-7	many	TGTGCCAGCAGCAACAGGGGGCTCGGGTACGAGCAGTACTTC	CASSNRGLGYEQYF
TRBD1	TRBV24-1	TRBJ2-5	many	TGTGCCACCAGTGATTTAGGGGGCGACTGGCAGGCGCTGTACCAAGAGACCCAGTACTTC	CATSDLGGDWQALYQETQYF
.	TRBV7-2	TRBJ2-1	many	TGTGCCAGCAGCTTATTGAGGGGGAAGCGGTTCTTC	CASSLLRGKRFF
.	TRBV7-6	TRBJ2-3	.	TGTGCCAGCAGCCCACTGGGTCCAGATACGCAGTATTTT	CASSPLGPDTQYF
TRBD1	TRBV18	TRBJ1-1	.	TGTGCCAGCTCACGACAGGGGGACACTGGAGCTTTCTTT	CASSRQGDTGAFF
.	TRBV2	TRBJ1-5	many	TGTGCCAGCAGTATGGAGAGCAATCAGCCCCAGCATTTT	CASSMESNQPQHF
TRBD1	TRBV28	TRBJ2-7	many	TGTGCCAGCAGTTCTCACGGGACAGGGGCCTACGAGCAGTACTTC	CASSSHGTGAYEQYF
.	TRBV3-1	TRBJ2-1	many	TGTGCCAGCAGCCAAGACCCCTCAAATCTAGCGCCCACAGAGCAGTTCTTC	CASSQDPSNLAPTEQFF
.	TRBV18	TRBJ2-4	many	TGTGCCAGCTCACGAGACAGTGTTACCATTCAGTACTTC	CASSRDSVTIQYF
.	TRBV11-2	TRBJ1-2	once	TGTGCCAGCAGCTTAGCTAGGGGGGACTATGGCTACACCTTC	CASSLARGDYGYTF
.	TRBV12-3/TRBV12-4	TRBJ1-1	many	TGTGCCAGCAACCTTATGCGGAGGGCGGGCGCTGAAGCTTTCTTT	CASNLMRRAGAEAFF
.	TRBV30	TRBJ2-7	many	TGTGCCTGGAGTGTAGGAGGGGACGGCGAGCAGTACTTC	CAWSVGGDGEQYF
TRBD2	TRBV9	TRBJ2-3	many	TGTGCCAGCAGCGTAAGTGTAGCGGGGGGATCCACAGATACGCAGTATTTT	CASSVSVAGGSTDTQYF
TRBD1	TRBV3-1	TRBJ1-1	many	TGTGCCAGCAGCCATATACCGGGACAGCGGACAGGGGCTGAAGCTTTCTTT	CASSHIPGQRTGAEAFF
TRBD2	TRBV5-1	TRBJ2-3	many	TGCGCCAGCAGCGTGACTAGCGGGGGCACAGATACGCAGTATTTT	CASSVTSGGTDTQYF
.	TRBV19	TRBJ2-7	.	TGTGCCAGTAGTTCGGGACCGGCCTACGAGCAGTACTTC	CASSSGPAYEQYF
TRBD1	TRBV12-3/TRBV12-4	TRBJ2-7	many	TGTGCCAGCAGTCCAGGGGGCGAGTACGAGCAGTACTTC	CASSPGGEYEQYF
.	TRBV12-3/TRBV12-4	TRBJ1-5	many	TGTGCCAGCGGTAGGGGTCCGAATCAGCCCCAGCATTTT	CASGRGPNQPQHF
.	TRBV5-8	TRBJ1-2	many	TGTGCCAGCAGCTTGGTGCTCCAACGAAACACAGCGGGAACCTATGGCTACACCTTC	CASSLVLQRNTAGTYGYTF
.	TRBV15	TRBJ2-5	few	TGTGCCACCAGCGGGGGGACGACAGGAGGGGAAGAGGCCCAGTACTTC	CATSGGTTGGEEAQYF
.	TRBV9	TRBJ1-4	.	TGTGCCAGCAGCGTAGGATGGAGTGAAAAACTGTTTTTT	CASSVGWSEKLFF
TRBD1	TRBV20-1	TRBJ1-1	.	TGCAGTGCTCTGACAGGGATGAACACTGAAGCTTTCTTT	CSALTGMNTEAFF